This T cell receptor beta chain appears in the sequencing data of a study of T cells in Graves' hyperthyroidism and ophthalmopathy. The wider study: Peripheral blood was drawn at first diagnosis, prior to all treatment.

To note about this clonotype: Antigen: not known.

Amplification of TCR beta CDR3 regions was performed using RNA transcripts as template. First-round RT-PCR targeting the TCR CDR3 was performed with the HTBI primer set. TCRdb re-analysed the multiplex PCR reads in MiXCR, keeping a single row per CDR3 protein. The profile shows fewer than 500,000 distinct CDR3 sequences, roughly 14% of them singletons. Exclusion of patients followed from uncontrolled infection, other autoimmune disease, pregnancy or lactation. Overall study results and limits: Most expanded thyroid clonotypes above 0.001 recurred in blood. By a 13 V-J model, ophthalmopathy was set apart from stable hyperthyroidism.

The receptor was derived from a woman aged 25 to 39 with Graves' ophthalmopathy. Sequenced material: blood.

CDR3 nucleotides: TGTGCCAGCAGCATTCCAGGGGTCGGGGCCAACGTCCTGACTTTC. Amino acid sequence: CASSIPGVGANVLTF. The rearrangement links TRBV7-3 to TRBJ2-6, with D perhaps matching TRBD1 (6 bases). V was clipped by 5 bases and J by 4 bases, with 12 bases between them. The germline V gene encodes CDR1 SGHTA and CDR2 FQGTGA. The CDR3 has 15 amino acids.